The 17 T cell receptor beta chains below all came from one sample that was sequenced in a study of T cells in Graves' hyperthyroidism and ophthalmopathy. From RNA transcripts, TCR beta CDR3 regions were amplified. First-round RT-PCR targeting the TCR CDR3 was performed with the HTBI primer set. TCRdb ran MiXCR on the multiplex PCR reads and lists one entry per CDR3 protein. The table has 100,000 to 130,000 distinct CDR3 sequences, about 17% seen once. Sample: blood. The receptors here all came from a woman in her forties or fifties with Graves' hyperthyroidism.

This clonotype was found many times. The V call is TRBV6-1, the J call TRBJ2-3, with D perhaps matching TRBD1 (6 bases). The V end was cut by 5 bases, the J end by 6 bases, with 12 bases between. The CDR3 extends over 13 amino acids. Germline V gene sequence: CDR1 MNHNS, CDR2 SASEGT. For the CDR3, the DNA is TGTGCCAGCAGTTTGGACAGATCGGATACGCAGTATTTT. This codes for CASSLDRSDTQYF.

The chain uses TRBV19 and TRBJ1-1; D unresolved. Germline-derived CDR1 and CDR2 are LNHDA and SQIVND (reference sequence). The CDR3 totals 15 residues. Trimming shortened V by 7 bases and J by 2 bases, and 17 bases separated the two germline ends. CDR3 nucleotide sequence: TGTGCCAGTATTATTTCGTCCCGACTAAACACTGAAGCTTTCTTT. Translation: CASIISSRLNTEAFF.

In its sample, this clonotype was seen many times. The V gene is TRBV19, the J gene TRBJ2-5; D might be TRBD2 (6 bases). The germline CDR1 and CDR2 sequences are LNHDA and SQIVND (reference sequence). The V and J ends lost 1 base and 1 base respectively, with 13 bases between them. The CDR3 is made up of 16 amino acids. As DNA, the CDR3 is TGTGCCAGTAGTATAGGAGGGACTCTCCGCCAAGAGACCCAGTACTTC. This codes for CASSIGGTLRQETQYF.

In this sample, this clonotype turned up many times. DNA for the CDR3: TGTGCCAGCGCGCATATGACATCGCTGAACACTGAAGCTTTCTTT. Translating gives CASAHMTSLNTEAFF. The V call is TRBV6-2 or TRBV6-3, the J call TRBJ1-1; D is uncertain. Trimming removed 8 bases at V and 0 bases at J, with 16 bases between. CDR1 MNHEY and CDR2 SVGEGT come from the germline V gene. This CDR3 region has 15 residues.

This clonotype was observed at least ten times. The chain is built from TRBV7-8 and TRBJ2-5; 11 bases fit TRBD1. J was trimmed by 1 base and V by 5 bases; bases with no gene match: 3. The CDR3 has 15 residues. CDR1 is SGHVS, CDR2 FQNEAQ, per germline. Written as DNA, the CDR3 is TGTGCCAGCAGCCGAGGGACAGGGGGCCAAGAGACCCAGTACTTC. Its protein is CASSRGTGGQETQYF.

This clonotype was counted many times. The CDR3 DNA reads TGTGCCAGCAGGTCAGGAGGCCTGAACACTGAAGCTTTCTTT. Translating gives CASRSGGLNTEAFF. This chain joins TRBV2 and TRBJ1-1; D is unresolved. This CDR3 contains 14 residues. V shed 6 bases and J shed 0 bases, with 11 bases lying between them. Per the germline V gene, CDR1 is SNHLY and CDR2 is FYNNEI.

This clonotype came up many times. The chain employs TRBV20-1 and TRBJ1-1; perhaps TRBD1 as D (5 bases). Trimming took 2 bases from V and 6 from J, leaving 16 bases between them. The CDR3 runs 14 residues. Germline V lookup: CDR1 DFQATT, CDR2 SNEGSKA (reference sequence). The CDR3 coding sequence is TGCAGTGCTAGAAACCAGGGTGTTCAACCTGAAGCTTTCTTT. Translated, it gives CSARNQGVQPEAFF.

In its sample, this clonotype was seen many times. This chain joins TRBV5-8 and TRBJ1-5; the match to TRBD1 covers 7 bases. The germline gives CDR1 SGHTS, CDR2 YDEGEE. This CDR3 has 15 residues. Germline trimming cut 4 bases from V and 0 bases from J; bases unmatched to any gene: 4. The CDR3 region has the DNA TGTGCCAGCAGCGCCGGACAGGCTAGCAATCAGCCCCAGCATTTT. It is translated as CASSAGQASNQPQHF.

This clonotype was counted between two and nine times. CDR3 coding DNA: TGTGCCAGCAGCTTCAGTTCTGGGGGGGAGACCCAGTACTTC. Residues: CASSFSSGGETQYF. This chain links TRBV7-9 with TRBJ2-5, with D tentatively TRBD2 (6 bases). Per germline, CDR1 SEHNR and CDR2 FQNEAQ (reference sequence). The ends were cut back, 3 bases at V and 5 bases at J, with 13 bases in the middle. The CDR3 has 14 amino acids.

The chain has TRBV28 and TRBJ2-1; D is undetermined. From germline, CDR1 is MDHEN and CDR2 SYDVKM. The CDR3 spans 16 residues. The V end lost 1 base, the J end lost 0 bases, and 10 bases lay between the germline ends. The CDR3 DNA follows: TGTGCCAGCAGTTTATTGTGGCGGAGCTCCTACAATGAGCAGTTCTTC. Amino acid sequence: CASSLLWRSSYNEQFF.

This clonotype was counted only a few times. Germline and junction disagree at one end, which may indicate a read error. The V gene is TRBV6-2 or TRBV6-3, the J gene TRBJ2-6; TRBD1 is a possible D gene (6 bases). Germline V gives CDR1 MNHEY, CDR2 SVGEGT. There are 19 residues in the CDR3. CDR3 in DNA: TGTACCAGCAGTTACTCTTTCGTCAGAGGGGGCTCTGGGGCCAACGTCCTGACTTTC. Protein product: CTSSYSFVRGGSGANVLTF.

There are many counts of this clonotype. The chain joins TRBV12-3 or TRBV12-4 to TRBJ2-3, with D possibly TRBD2 on 6 matching bases. The CDR3 consists of 14 residues. Trimming removed 6 bases from V and 2 bases from J, with 12 bases in between. DNA of the CDR3: TGTGCCAGCAGACCGACTAGACTCACAGATACGCAGTATTTT. This codes for CASRPTRLTDTQYF.

This clonotype showed up many times. This CDR3 reads CASSYSRGSNQPQHF. In nucleotides, the CDR3 is TGTGCCAGCAGTTACTCAAGGGGTAGCAATCAGCCCCAGCATTTT. The chain joins TRBV6-2 or TRBV6-3 to TRBJ1-5; perhaps TRBD1 as D (5 bases). The CDR3 has 15 residues. The germline V gene encodes CDR1 MNHEY and CDR2 SVGEGT. Deletions cut 0 bases from V and 0 bases from J, with 6 bases between.

This clonotype has ten or more counts. The chain links TRBV5-5 to TRBJ2-1; a weak D match, TRBD1 (5 bases). The CDR3 runs to 14 residues. The V end was cut by 0 bases, the J end by 2 bases, with 6 bases between. Germline CDR1 SGHKS, CDR2 YYEKEE (reference sequence). In nucleotides, the CDR3 is TGTGCCAGCAGCTTGGAAGGGGCCTACAATGAGCAGTTCTTC. It codes for CASSLEGAYNEQFF.

This clonotype was seen repeatedly, ten times or more. The junction departs from the called germline gene at one end, perhaps through a read error. The chain links TRBV7-7 to TRBJ2-1; 10 nucleotides align to TRBD2. The germline gives CDR1 SSHAT, CDR2 FNYEAQ (reference sequence). The length of the CDR3 is 14 residues. The CDR3 region has the DNA TGTGCTAGCAGCCACCTAGCGGGAGACAATGAGCAGTTCTTC. This gives the protein CASSHLAGDNEQFF.

This clonotype was seen ten or more times. The chain has TRBV5-1 and TRBJ2-1; D is possibly TRBD2 (5 bases). V gave up 2 bases and J gave up 9 bases, with 15 bases separating them. Germline loops: CDR1 SGHRS, CDR2 YFSETQ. The CDR3 extends over 14 amino acids. The CDR3 loop is CASSFSLEFGEQFF. The CDR3 DNA reads as TGCGCCAGCAGCTTTTCACTAGAGTTCGGTGAGCAGTTCTTC.

This clonotype was recorded a few times. The chain is built from TRBV19 and TRBJ2-1; 13 positions agree with TRBD2. Germline CDR1 and CDR2: LNHDA and SQIVND (reference sequence). The J segment lost 0 bases and the V segment lost 11 bases, leaving 7 bases of the junction unmatched. This CDR3 has 16 amino acids. The CDR3 sequence: CASGTSGTASYNEQFF. The CDR3 DNA follows: TGTGCCTCGGGGACTAGCGGGACAGCCTCCTACAATGAGCAGTTCTTC.